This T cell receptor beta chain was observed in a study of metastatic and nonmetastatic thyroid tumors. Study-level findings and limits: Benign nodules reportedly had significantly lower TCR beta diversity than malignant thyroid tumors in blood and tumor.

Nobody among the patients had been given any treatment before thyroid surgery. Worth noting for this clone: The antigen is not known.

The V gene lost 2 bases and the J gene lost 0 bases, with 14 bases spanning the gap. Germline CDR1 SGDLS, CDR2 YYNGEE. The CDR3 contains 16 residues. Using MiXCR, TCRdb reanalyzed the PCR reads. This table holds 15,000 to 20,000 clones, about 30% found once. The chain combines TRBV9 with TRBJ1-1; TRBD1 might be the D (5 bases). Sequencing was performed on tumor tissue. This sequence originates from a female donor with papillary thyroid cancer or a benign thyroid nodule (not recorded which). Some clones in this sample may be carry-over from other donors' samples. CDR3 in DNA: TGTGCCAGCAGCGTCCTTGCCGGGACGCTGAACACTGAAGCTTTCTTT. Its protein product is CASSVLAGTLNTEAFF.